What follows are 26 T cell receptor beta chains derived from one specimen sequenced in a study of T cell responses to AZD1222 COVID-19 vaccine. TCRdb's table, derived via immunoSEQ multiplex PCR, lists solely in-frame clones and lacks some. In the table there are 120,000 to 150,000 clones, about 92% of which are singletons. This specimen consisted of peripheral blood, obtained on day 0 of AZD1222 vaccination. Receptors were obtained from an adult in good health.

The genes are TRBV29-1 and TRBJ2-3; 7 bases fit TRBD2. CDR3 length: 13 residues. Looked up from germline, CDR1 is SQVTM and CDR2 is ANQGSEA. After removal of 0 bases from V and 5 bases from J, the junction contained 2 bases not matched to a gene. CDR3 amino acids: CSVEDGGGDTQYF. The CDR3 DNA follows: TGCAGCGTTGAAGATGGGGGGGGAGATACGCAGTATTTT.

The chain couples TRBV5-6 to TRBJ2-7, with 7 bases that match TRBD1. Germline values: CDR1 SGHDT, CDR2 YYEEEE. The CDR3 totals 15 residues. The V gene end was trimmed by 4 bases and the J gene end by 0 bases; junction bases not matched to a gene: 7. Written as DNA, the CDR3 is TGTGCCAGCAGCCCACCCGGGACAGCCTCCTACGAGCAGTACTTC. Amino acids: CASSPPGTASYEQYF. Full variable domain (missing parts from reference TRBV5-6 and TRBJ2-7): DAGVTQSPTHLIKTRGQQVTLRCSPKSGHDTVSWYQQALGQGPQFIFQYYEEEERQRGNFPDRFSGHQFPNYSSELNVNALLLGDSALYLCASSPPGTASYEQYFGPGTRLTVT.

CDR3 sequence reads: CAWSVTGNQPQHF. The CDR3 bases are TGTGCCTGGAGTGTAACGGGCAATCAGCCCCAGCATTTT. The chain employs TRBV30 and TRBJ1-5; no clear D gene. Trimming shortened V by 0 bases and J by 2 bases, and 5 bases separated the two germline ends. The CDR3 runs 13 residues. The germline V gene has CDR1 GTSNPN and CDR2 SVGIG (reference sequence).

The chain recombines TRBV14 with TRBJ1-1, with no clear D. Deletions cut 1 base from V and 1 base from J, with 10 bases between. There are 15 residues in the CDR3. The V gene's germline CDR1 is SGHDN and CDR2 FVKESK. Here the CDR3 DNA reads TGTGCCAGCAGCCAAGTCGGGTCACAGAACACTGAAGCTTTCTTT. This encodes CASSQVGSQNTEAFF.

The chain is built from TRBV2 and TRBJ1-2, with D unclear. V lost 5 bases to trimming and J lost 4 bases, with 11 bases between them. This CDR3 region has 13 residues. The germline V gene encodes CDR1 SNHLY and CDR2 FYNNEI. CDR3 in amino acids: CASSPHPGYGYTF. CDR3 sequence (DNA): TGTGCCAGCAGTCCCCACCCAGGCTATGGCTACACCTTC.

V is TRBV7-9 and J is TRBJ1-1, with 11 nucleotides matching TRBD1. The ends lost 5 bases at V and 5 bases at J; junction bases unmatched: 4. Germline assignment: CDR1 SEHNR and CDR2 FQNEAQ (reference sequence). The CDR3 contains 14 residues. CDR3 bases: TGTGCCAGCAGCGCCGGGACAGGGGGTACTGAAGCTTTCTTT. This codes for CASSAGTGGTEAFF. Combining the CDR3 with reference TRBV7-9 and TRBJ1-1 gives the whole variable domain DTGVSQNPRHKITKRGQNVTFRCDPISEHNRLYWYRQTLGQGPEFLTYFQNEAQLEKSRLLSDRFSAERPKGSFSTLEIQRTEQGDSAMYLCASSAGTGGTEAFFGQGTRLTVV.

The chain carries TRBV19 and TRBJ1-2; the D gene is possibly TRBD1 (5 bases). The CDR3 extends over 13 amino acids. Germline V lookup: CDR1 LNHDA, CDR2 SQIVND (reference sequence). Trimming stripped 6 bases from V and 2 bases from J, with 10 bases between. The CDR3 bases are TGTGCCAGTAGGACAGAATTGAACTATGGCTACACCTTC. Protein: CASRTELNYGYTF.

CDR3 amino acids: CASSQDRPSGGSDTQYF. The CDR3 DNA follows: TGCGCCAGCAGCCAAGATCGGCCTAGCGGGGGCTCAGATACGCAGTATTTT. This chain joins TRBV4-3 and TRBJ2-3; 10 nucleotides line up with TRBD2. V trimming: 0 bases; J trimming: 4 bases; junction bases outside the gene matches: 7. CDR3 length: 17 residues. Germline values: CDR1 LGHNA, CDR2 YSLEER.

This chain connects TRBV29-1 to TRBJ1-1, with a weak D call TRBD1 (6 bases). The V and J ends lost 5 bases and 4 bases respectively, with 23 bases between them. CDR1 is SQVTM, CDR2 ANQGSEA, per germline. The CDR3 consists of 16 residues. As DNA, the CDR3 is TGCAGCGTTCCCGGGGGGTTACAGGGAACTCCCACTGAAGCTTTCTTT. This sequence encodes CSVPGGLQGTPTEAFF.

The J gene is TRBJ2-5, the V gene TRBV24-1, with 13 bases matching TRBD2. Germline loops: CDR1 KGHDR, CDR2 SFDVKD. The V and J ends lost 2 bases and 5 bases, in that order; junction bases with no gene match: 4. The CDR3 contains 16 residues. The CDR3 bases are TGTGCCACCAGTGATTACGGACTAGCGGGAGAGGAGACCCAGTACTTC. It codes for CATSDYGLAGEETQYF.

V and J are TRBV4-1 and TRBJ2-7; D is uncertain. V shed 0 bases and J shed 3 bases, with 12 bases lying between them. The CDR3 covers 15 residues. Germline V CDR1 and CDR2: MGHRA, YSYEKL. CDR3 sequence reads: CASSQDWRSYYEQYF. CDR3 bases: TGCGCCAGCAGCCAAGATTGGCGATCATACTACGAGCAGTACTTC.

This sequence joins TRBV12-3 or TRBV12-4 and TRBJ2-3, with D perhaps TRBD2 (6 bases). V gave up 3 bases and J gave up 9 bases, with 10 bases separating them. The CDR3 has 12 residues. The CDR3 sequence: CASSLRRGTQYF. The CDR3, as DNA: TGTGCCAGCAGTTTGAGACGGGGGACGCAGTATTTT.

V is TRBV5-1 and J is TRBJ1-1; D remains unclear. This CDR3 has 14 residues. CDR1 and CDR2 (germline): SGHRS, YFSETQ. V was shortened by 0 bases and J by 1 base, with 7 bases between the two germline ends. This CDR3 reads CASSLGRSNTEAFF. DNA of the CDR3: TGCGCCAGCAGCTTGGGACGGTCGAACACTGAAGCTTTCTTT.

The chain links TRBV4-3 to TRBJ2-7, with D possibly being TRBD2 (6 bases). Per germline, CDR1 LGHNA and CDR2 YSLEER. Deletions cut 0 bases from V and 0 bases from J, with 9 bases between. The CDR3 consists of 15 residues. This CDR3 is CASSQDSGNSYEQYF. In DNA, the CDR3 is TGCGCCAGCAGCCAAGATAGCGGCAACTCCTACGAGCAGTACTTC.

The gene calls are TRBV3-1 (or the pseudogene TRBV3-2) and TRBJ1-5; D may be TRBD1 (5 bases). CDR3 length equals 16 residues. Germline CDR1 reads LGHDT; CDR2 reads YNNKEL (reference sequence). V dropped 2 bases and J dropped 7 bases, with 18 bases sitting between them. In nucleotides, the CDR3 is TGTGCCAGCAGCCAATCGGGACGGGGTATAGGGCAGCCCCAGCATTTT. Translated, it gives CASSQSGRGIGQPQHF.

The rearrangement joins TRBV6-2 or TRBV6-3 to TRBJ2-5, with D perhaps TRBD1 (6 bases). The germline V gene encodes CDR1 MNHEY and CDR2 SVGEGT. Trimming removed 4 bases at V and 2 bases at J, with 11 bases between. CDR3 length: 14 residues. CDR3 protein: CASSSGTLQETQYF. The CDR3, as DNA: TGTGCCAGCAGTTCCGGGACACTTCAAGAGACCCAGTACTTC.

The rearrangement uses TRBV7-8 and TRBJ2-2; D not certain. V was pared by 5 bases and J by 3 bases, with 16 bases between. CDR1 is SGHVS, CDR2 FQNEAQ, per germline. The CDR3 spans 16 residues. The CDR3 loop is CASSPQASYDTGELFF. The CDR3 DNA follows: TGTGCCAGCAGCCCTCAGGCGAGTTATGACACCGGGGAGCTGTTTTTT.

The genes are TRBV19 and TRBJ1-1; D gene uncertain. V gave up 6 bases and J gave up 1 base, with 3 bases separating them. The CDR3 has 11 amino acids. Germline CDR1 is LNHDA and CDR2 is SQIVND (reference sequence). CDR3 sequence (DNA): TGTGCCAGTAGGTGGAACACTGAAGCTTTCTTT. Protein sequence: CASRWNTEAFF.

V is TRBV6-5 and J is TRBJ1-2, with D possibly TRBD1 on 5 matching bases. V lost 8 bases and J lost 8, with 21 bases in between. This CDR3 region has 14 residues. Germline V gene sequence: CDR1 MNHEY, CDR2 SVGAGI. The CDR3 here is CASVRDRHRVGYTF. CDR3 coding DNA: TGTGCCAGCGTCCGGGACCGCCACCGCGTGGGCTACACCTTC.

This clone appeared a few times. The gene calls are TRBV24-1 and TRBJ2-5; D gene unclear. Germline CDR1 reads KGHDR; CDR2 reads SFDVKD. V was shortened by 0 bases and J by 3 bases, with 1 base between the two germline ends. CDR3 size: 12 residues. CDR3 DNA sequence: TGTGCCACCAGTGATTTGGAAGAGACCCAGTACTTC. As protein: CATSDLEETQYF.

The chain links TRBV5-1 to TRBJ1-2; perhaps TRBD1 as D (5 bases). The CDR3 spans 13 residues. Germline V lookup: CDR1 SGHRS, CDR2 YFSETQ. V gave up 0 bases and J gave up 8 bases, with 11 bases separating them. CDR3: CASSLAGDRGYTF. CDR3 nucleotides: TGCGCCAGCAGCTTGGCGGGGGATCGAGGCTACACCTTC.

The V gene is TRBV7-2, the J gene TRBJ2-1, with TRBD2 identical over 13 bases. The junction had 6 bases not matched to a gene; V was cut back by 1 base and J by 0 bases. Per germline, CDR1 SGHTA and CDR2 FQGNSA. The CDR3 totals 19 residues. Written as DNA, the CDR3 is TGTGCCAGCAGCTTAGTGGGACTAGCGGGACCTCTCTCCTACAATGAGCAGTTCTTC. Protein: CASSLVGLAGPLSYNEQFF.

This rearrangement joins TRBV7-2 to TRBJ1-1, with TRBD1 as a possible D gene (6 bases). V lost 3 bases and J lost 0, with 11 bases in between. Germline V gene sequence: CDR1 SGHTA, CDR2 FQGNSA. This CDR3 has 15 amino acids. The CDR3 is CASSFTGIMNTEAFF. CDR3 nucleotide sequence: TGTGCCAGCAGCTTTACAGGGATAATGAACACTGAAGCTTTCTTT. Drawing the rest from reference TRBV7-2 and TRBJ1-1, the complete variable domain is GAGVSQSPSNKVTEKGKDVELRCDPISGHTALYWYRQSLGQGLEFLIYFQGNSAPDKSGLPSDRFSAERTGGSVSTLTIQRTQQEDSAVYLCASSFTGIMNTEAFFGQGTRLTVV.

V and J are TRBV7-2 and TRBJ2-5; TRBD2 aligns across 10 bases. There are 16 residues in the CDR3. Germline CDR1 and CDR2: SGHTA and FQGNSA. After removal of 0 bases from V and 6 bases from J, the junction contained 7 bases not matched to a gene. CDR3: CASSLAPGTSVKTQYF. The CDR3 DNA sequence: TGTGCCAGCAGCTTAGCCCCTGGGACTAGCGTTAAGACCCAGTACTTC.

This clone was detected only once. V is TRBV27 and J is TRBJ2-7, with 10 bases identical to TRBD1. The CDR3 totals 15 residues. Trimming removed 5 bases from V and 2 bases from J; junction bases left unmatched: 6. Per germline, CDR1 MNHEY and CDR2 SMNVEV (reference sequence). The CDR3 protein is CASSLRDRGPYEQYF. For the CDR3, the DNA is TGTGCCAGCAGTCTACGGGACAGGGGTCCCTACGAGCAGTACTTC.

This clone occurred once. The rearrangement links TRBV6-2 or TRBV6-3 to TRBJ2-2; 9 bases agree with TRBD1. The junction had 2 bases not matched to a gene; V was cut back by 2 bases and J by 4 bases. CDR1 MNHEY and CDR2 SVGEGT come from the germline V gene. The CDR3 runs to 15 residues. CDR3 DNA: TGTGCCAGCAGTTACGGGACAGGGCCCACCGGGGAGCTGTTTTTT. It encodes CASSYGTGPTGELFF.